The rows below give T cell receptor beta chains drawn from one sample of a study of blood T cell repertoires in COVID-19. The protocol was immunoSEQ multiplex PCR, while the TCRdb copy is restricted to in-frame clones and leaves out a portion. In the table there are roughly 97,000 clones, 76% of which are singletons. The sequenced sample was peripheral blood. The receptors derive from a man aged 65 to 85 with acute or convalescent COVID-19. Both conserved end residues are part of each CDR3. Only some rows state a clone size, as once, few, many or a class for expanded clones.

size	J	V	length	CDR3
NA	TRBJ2-1	TRBV5-5	15	CASSLAGLNYNEQFF
NA	TRBJ1-1	TRBV5-1	14	CASSSGTSNTEAFF
NA	TRBJ1-2	TRBV5-1	13	CASRETGNYGYTF
NA	TRBJ2-1	TRBV14	13	CASSRRGYNEQFF
NA	TRBJ1-2	TRBV5-4	15	CASSDGQGITYGYTF
NA	TRBJ1-2	TRBV6-5	16	CASSYSLTGLGYGYTF
NA	TRBJ1-5	TRBV6-5	15	CASILGQGIPQPQHF
NA	TRBJ2-2	TRBV10-1	15	CASSKGQGDTGELFF
NA	TRBJ2-2	TRBV7-9	15	CASSSRLENTGELFF
NA	TRBJ2-4	TRBV18	12	CASSPDRVTQYF
NA	TRBJ2-7	TRBV5-1	16	CASSWTSGTGYYEQYF
NA	TRBJ2-2	TRBV9	16	CASSFGLAGGTGELFF
NA	TRBJ2-1	TRBV5-4	14	CASSLDVGSGEQFF
once	TRBJ1-2	TRBV10-1	13	CASSPSTGGGYTF
NA	TRBJ1-3	TRBV11-3	13	CASSLGAGNTIYF
few	TRBJ2-6	TRBV28	16	CASSGRAYSGANVLTF
NA	TRBJ1-5	TRBV5-6	15	CASSLSSGLGQPQHF
NA	TRBJ2-5	TRBV5-1	14	CASSLDRVGETQYF
NA	TRBJ1-2	TRBV12-3/TRBV12-4	12	CASSFEGYGYTF
few	TRBJ1-5	TRBV15	15	CATSRDRTRGQPQHF
NA	TRBJ2-3	TRBV9	13	CASSVLYADTQYF
NA	TRBJ1-2	TRBV7-9	13	CASSSGLGDGYTF
NA	TRBJ2-5	TRBV27	14	CASSRGLPQETQYF
NA	TRBJ2-1	TRBV4-2	14	CASSQVGRENEQFF
NA	TRBJ1-2	TRBV5-4	15	CASSFEGVLNYGYTF
NA	TRBJ2-7	TRBV28	14	CASSVVGTGGEQYF
NA	TRBJ2-1	TRBV19	14	CASSIEGPYNEQFF
NA	TRBJ1-1	TRBV29-1	13	CSGQGFANTEAFF
few	TRBJ2-7	TRBV11-2	13	CASSLEISYEQYF
NA	TRBJ2-3	TRBV10-2	13	CASGGTGSDTQYF
NA	TRBJ1-1	TRBV10-3	12	CASQADRTEAFF
few	TRBJ2-7	TRBV5-4	12	CASTPGGEEQYF
NA	TRBJ2-5	TRBV11-3	17	CASSLGIGTGKGETQYF
once	TRBJ2-6	TRBV5-4	15	CASSLGGTGANVLTF
NA	TRBJ2-3	TRBV7-8	13	CASSSRVTDTQYF
NA	TRBJ2-1	TRBV5-1	14	CASSLASGGNEQFF
few	TRBJ1-4	TRBV6-2/TRBV6-3	14	CASSRLGGNEKLFF
NA	TRBJ1-2	TRBV6-5	13	CASSSGTGVGYTF
NA	TRBJ2-2	TRBV24-1	13	CATSDFMTGELFF
NA	TRBJ1-3	TRBV6-1	12	CASSPEPDTIYF
NA	TRBJ1-4	TRBV27	14	CASRRTGTNEKLFF
NA	TRBJ2-5	TRBV2	14	CASSRDRNQETQYF
NA	TRBJ2-2	TRBV10-1	15	CASSEGIRGTGELFF
NA	TRBJ2-1	TRBV5-4	16	CASSFSATSGFNEQFF